Reported below is one TCR beta chain. Generated by immunoSEQ multiplex PCR, the TCRdb table keeps only in-frame clones and is missing some. The sample consists of around 140,000 clones, approximately 82% of them appearing once. Trimming removed 2 bases from V and 6 bases from J, with 10 bases in between. The CDR3 has 13 residues. CDR1 and CDR2 (germline): LNHDA, SQIVND (reference sequence). The sample comes from a study of blood T cell repertoires in COVID-19. Study context: COVID-19 samples, acute and convalescent, were from the United States, Italy and Spain.

Sequencing input: peripheral blood. This rearrangement joins TRBV19 to TRBJ1-2; tentatively, D is TRBD1 (5 bases). The origin of this receptor is a man in his sixties with active or convalescent COVID-19. CDR3 nucleotide sequence: TGTGCCAGTAGTATACTCGGGGGGGATGGCTACACCTTC. Protein: CASSILGGDGYTF. The full variable domain, with the rest looked up from reference TRBV19 and TRBJ1-2, is DGGITQSPKYLFRKEGQNVTLSCEQNLNHDAMYWYRQDPGQGLRLIYYSQIVNDFQKGDIAEGYSVSREKKESFPLTVTSAQKNPTAFYLCASSILGGDGYTFGSGTRLTVV.